The TCR beta chain described here comes from a study of blood T cell repertoires in COVID-19. TCRdb's copy holds only in-frame clones and misses some; the assay was immunoSEQ multiplex PCR. The top ten hold around 3% of the sample, which has about 360,000 clones, approximately 86% seen once. CDR1 SGHTA and CDR2 FQGNSA come from the germline V gene. The CDR3 runs to 16 residues. Trimming took 4 bases from V and 2 from J; bases not matched to a gene: 4. The chain couples TRBV7-2 to TRBJ2-2; TRBD2 aligns across 10 bases. The sequenced sample consisted of peripheral blood. The sequence derives from a human donor in a cohort sampled during active COVID-19. For the CDR3, the DNA is TGTGCCAGCAGCTATAGACTAGCGGGTAACACCGGGGAGCTGTTTTTT. Translation gives CASSYRLAGNTGELFF.